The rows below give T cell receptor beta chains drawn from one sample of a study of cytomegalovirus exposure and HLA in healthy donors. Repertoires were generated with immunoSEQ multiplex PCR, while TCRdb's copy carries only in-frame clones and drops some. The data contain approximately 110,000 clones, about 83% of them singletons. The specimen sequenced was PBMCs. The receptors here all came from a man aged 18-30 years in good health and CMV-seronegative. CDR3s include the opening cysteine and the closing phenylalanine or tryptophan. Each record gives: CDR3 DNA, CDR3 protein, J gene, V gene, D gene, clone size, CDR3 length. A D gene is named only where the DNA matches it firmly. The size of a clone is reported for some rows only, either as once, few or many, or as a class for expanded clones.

TGCAGCGTTGAGGGAACGAGAAGCGGGAGGAACGATGAGCAGTTCTTC,CSVEGTRSGRNDEQFF,TRBJ2-1,TRBV29-1,TRBD2,NA,16
TGCGCCAGCAGACCGGGACACCGAATCTCTGGAAACACCATATATTTT,CASRPGHRISGNTIYF,TRBJ1-3,TRBV5-1,NA,NA,16
TGTGCCACCGCGACAGGGACGGGCTACACCTTC,CATATGTGYTF,TRBJ1-2,TRBV27,TRBD1,NA,11
TGCGCCAGCAGTCAACCACTAGCGACTCCGAACGAGCAGTACTTC,CASSQPLATPNEQYF,TRBJ2-7,TRBV23-1,TRBD2,NA,15
TGTGCCAGCAGCCCCCTTGGGACAGGAACCCACGAGCAGTACTTC,CASSPLGTGTHEQYF,TRBJ2-7,TRBV25-1,TRBD1,few,15
TGCGCCAGCAGCCAAGATCCAACTAGCGGGAGGCTTAACGGGGAGCTGTTTTTT,CASSQDPTSGRLNGELFF,TRBJ2-2,TRBV4-1,TRBD2,few,18
TGTGCCAGCACCGCAAGGAGCGGGAGCCAAGGCAATGAGCAGTTCTTC,CASTARSGSQGNEQFF,TRBJ2-1,TRBV28,TRBD2,NA,16
TGTGCCAGCTCTCTCGGACTAGCGGGACGGGATGAGCAGTTCTTC,CASSLGLAGRDEQFF,TRBJ2-1,TRBV7-9,TRBD2,NA,15
TGTGCCAGCAGCCATGACCGGGACAGGGGGAGTGTACGAAATCAGCCCCAGCATTTT,CASSHDRDRGSVRNQPQHF,TRBJ1-5,TRBV2,TRBD1,NA,19
TGCGCCAGCAGCCAAGATCGGGGGGGAGTAGTTGAGACCCAGTACTTC,CASSQDRGGVVETQYF,TRBJ2-5,TRBV4-1,TRBD2,few,16
TGTGCCAGCAGTGGGGGGGGAGCAGACAATGAGCAGTTCTTC,CASSGGGADNEQFF,TRBJ2-1,TRBV7-8,TRBD2,few,14
TGTGCCAGCAGCACGCGGGGGGGGGCTCCCGGGGAGCTGTTTTTT,CASSTRGGAPGELFF,TRBJ2-2,TRBV4-2,TRBD2,NA,15
TGTGCCAGCAGCGTTTCGGGAGCTGGTGAGCAGTTCTTC,CASSVSGAGEQFF,TRBJ2-1,TRBV9,NA,once,13
TGTGCCAGCAGCATCCAGGGACTAGCGTACGATGAGCAGTTCTTC,CASSIQGLAYDEQFF,TRBJ2-1,TRBV5-4,TRBD2,few,15
TGTGCCAGTAGCGACAGGCATAGCAATCAGCCCCAGCATTTT,CASSDRHSNQPQHF,TRBJ1-5,TRBV19,NA,NA,14
TGCAGCCCGAAGCCCCAAAATCTCCGGACAGGGAGGCCCTACGAGCAGTACTTC,CSPKPQNLRTGRPYEQYF,TRBJ2-7,TRBV29-1,TRBD1,NA,18
TGTGCCAGCAGCCTAAGCTCCCAAGAGACCCAGTACTTC,CASSLSSQETQYF,TRBJ2-5,TRBV11-2,NA,NA,13
TGCGCCAGCAGATCGTACCTGGACAGGGCTTTTGCTGGGGCCAACGTCCTGACTTTC,CASRSYLDRAFAGANVLTF,TRBJ2-6,TRBV23-1,TRBD1,once,19
TGTGCCAGCTCGGGTGGTAGCGCCTCAGATACGCAGTATTTT,CASSGGSASDTQYF,TRBJ2-3,TRBV6-6,NA,NA,14
TGTGCCAGCAGTTTACTCGGGACAAAGGGCTACACCTTC,CASSLLGTKGYTF,TRBJ1-2,TRBV28,NA,NA,13
TGTGGCAGCAGTCTGGTGGCAGCAACTAATGAAAAACTGTTTTTT,CGSSLVAATNEKLFF,TRBJ1-4,TRBV28,NA,few,15
TGTGCCAGCAGTTCCTCAGGGGGCTTGGGAGCTTTCTTT,CASSSSGGLGAFF,TRBJ1-1,TRBV28,TRBD1,once,13
TGTGCCAGCAGTGACATCGGACAGGTTGACTCCTACGAGCAGTACTTC,CASSDIGQVDSYEQYF,TRBJ2-7,TRBV28,TRBD1,NA,16
TGTGCCAGCAGTTCCTTTTTAGGGGCCGGGGAGCAGTACTTC,CASSSFLGAGEQYF,TRBJ2-7,TRBV28,NA,NA,14
TGTGCCAGCAGCTTGGACAGTGCTAACTATGGCTACACCTTC,CASSLDSANYGYTF,TRBJ1-2,TRBV5-4,NA,NA,14
TGTGCCAGCAGTTTTACAGGTATGACTGAAGCTTTCTTT,CASSFTGMTEAFF,TRBJ1-1,TRBV27,NA,NA,13
TGTGCCAGCAGCTTTAGCCGGAGGGAGACCCAGTACTTC,CASSFSRRETQYF,TRBJ2-5,TRBV7-3,NA,NA,13
TGCGCCAGCAGCCAGGGACAGGCGGGAGGCTACACCTTC,CASSQGQAGGYTF,TRBJ1-2,TRBV4-1,TRBD1,NA,13
TGTGCCAGCAGCTTAAGGGGGGATCCCCGGGGGACTGAAGCTTTCTTT,CASSLRGDPRGTEAFF,TRBJ1-1,TRBV7-3,NA,NA,16
TGTGCCAGCAGTTACGGATCAGGGCGCACTGAAGCTTTCTTT,CASSYGSGRTEAFF,TRBJ1-1,TRBV6-5,NA,NA,14
TGTGCCAGCAGCTCACCCTTCGGCGGGGGTGTGAGGGGGGAGACCCAGTACTTC,CASSSPFGGGVRGETQYF,TRBJ2-5,TRBV11-2,NA,NA,18
TGTGCCAGCAGTGAAGCCAACAGGTCTTTTTCTGGGACTGAAGCTTTCTTT,CASSEANRSFSGTEAFF,TRBJ1-1,TRBV6-1,NA,NA,17
TGTGCCAGCAGTTTATGGTGGACTAGCGACCAATACGAGCAGTACTTC,CASSLWWTSDQYEQYF,TRBJ2-7,TRBV28,TRBD2,NA,16
TGCGCCAGCAGTCAAAGATTACTTAGACTAACAGATACGCAGTATTTT,CASSQRLLRLTDTQYF,TRBJ2-3,TRBV23-1,NA,NA,16
TGTGCCAGAAGCTTTCGACTAGCGGGAGACGGGAAAACAGATACGCAGTATTTT,CARSFRLAGDGKTDTQYF,TRBJ2-3,TRBV5-3,TRBD2,NA,18
TGTGCCAGCAGCTTGGGCGGGAAATGGAGGGAGACCCAGTACTTC,CASSLGGKWRETQYF,TRBJ2-5,TRBV5-6,NA,few,15
TGTGCCAGCAGCAGCCCGGGACAGGGGGTGGGAGAGGAGACCCAGTACTTC,CASSSPGQGVGEETQYF,TRBJ2-5,TRBV21-1,NA,NA,17
TGTGCCAGCAGCGTAGGGGCAGGCGGGAATCAGCCCCAGCATTTT,CASSVGAGGNQPQHF,TRBJ1-5,TRBV9,NA,once,15
TGTGCCTGGAGTGTGGGGGGGGACACTGAAGCTTTCTTT,CAWSVGGDTEAFF,TRBJ1-1,TRBV30,NA,NA,13
TGTGCCAGTAGTATATGGGCAGGGCAGGGAACCCAGTACTTC,CASSIWAGQGTQYF,TRBJ2-5,TRBV19,NA,NA,14
TGCGCCAGCAGCTCGCAGGGCACTGAAGCTTTCTTT,CASSSQGTEAFF,TRBJ1-1,TRBV5-1,NA,NA,12
TGTGCCAGCAGCCTTCGGGACGGGACTAGCCCGGTCGGGACCCAGTACTTC,CASSLRDGTSPVGTQYF,TRBJ2-5,TRBV9,TRBD2,NA,17